The 14 T cell receptor beta chains presented below share a single source sample, sequenced in a study of blood T cells in healthy people across ages. Then a second PCR, running roughly 6 to 11 cycles, was carried out with a sample-barcoded 5' primer and a J-beta primer mix. One entry per CDR3 protein results from TCRdb running MiXCR on the 5' RACE reads. The profile shows more than 800,000 distinct CDR3 sequences, around 43% of them singletons. Sequencing was done on a sample of blood. These receptors were obtained from an older woman in good health.

The chain combines TRBV18 with TRBJ2-3; tentatively, D is TRBD1 or TRBD2 (6 bases each). This CDR3 spans 15 amino acids. The ends were cut back, 8 bases at V and 2 bases at J, with 17 bases in the middle. Germline CDR1 is KGHSH and CDR2 is LQKENI. CDR3 in amino acids: CASPARGGPTDTQYF. Here the CDR3 DNA reads TGTGCCAGCCCAGCCCGTGGGGGGCCCACAGATACGCAGTATTTT.

In this sample, this clonotype turned up a few times. This chain connects TRBV10-2 to TRBJ1-1; D unclear. This CDR3 contains 13 residues. Germline lookup yields CDR1 WSHSY and CDR2 SAAADI. With 3 bases removed from V and 1 base from J, the gap between germline ends came to 6 bases. The CDR3 DNA is TGCGCCAGCAGTGATAATCGGAACACTGAAGCTTTCTTT. Encoded protein: CASSDNRNTEAFF.

This clonotype was seen ten or more times. The chain's CDR3 is CASSFGAGEQYF. The CDR3 DNA reads as TGTGCCAGCAGCTTTGGGGCTGGCGAGCAGTACTTC. This chain uses TRBV7-8 with TRBJ2-4; D may be TRBD1 (5 bases). The last part of the DNA fits TRBJ2-7 better; the J call may be wrong. The CDR3 totals 12 residues. Germline-derived CDR1 and CDR2 are SGHVS and FQNEAQ.

V and J are TRBV20-1 and TRBJ1-2; no firm D call. The germline V and J ends were trimmed by 6 bases and 4 bases, with 12 bases remaining between them. The CDR3 has 12 amino acids. In germline, CDR1 is DFQATT, CDR2 SNEGSKA (reference sequence). Here the CDR3 reads CSASGSGYGYTF. CDR3 DNA: TGCAGTGCCAGTGGGTCTGGCTATGGCTACACCTTC.

On this clonotype: A single base separates this from a much larger clone, so it may be a read error. This sequence joins TRBV9 and TRBJ1-2, with a tentative D call TRBD1 (5 bases). In germline, CDR1 is SGDLS, CDR2 YYNGEE. The CDR3 runs to 16 residues. Written as DNA, the CDR3 is TGTGCCAGCAGCGTAGAAGGAGGCAGGGATATTTCCGGCTACATCTTC. It yields the protein CASSVEGGRDISGYIF.

The V gene is TRBV7-2, the J gene TRBJ2-3, with D perhaps matching TRBD1 (5 bases). Germline CDR1 and CDR2: SGHTA and FQGNSA. V dropped 0 bases and J dropped 10 bases, with 8 bases sitting between them. The CDR3 runs 12 residues. The CDR3 reads CASSLAGRPQYF. CDR3 DNA sequence: TGTGCCAGCAGCTTAGCGGGGCGACCGCAGTATTTT.

In its sample, this clonotype was seen a few times. V is TRBV4-2 and J is TRBJ2-7, with 9 bases identical to TRBD2. The J segment lost 7 bases and the V segment lost 1 base, leaving 14 bases of the junction unmatched. CDR3 length: 17 residues. Germline V gene lookup returns CDR1 LGHNA and CDR2 YNFKEQ. Here the CDR3 DNA reads TGTGCCAGCAGCCAAGGGGTAGCGGGAGAAGTCTACAATGAGCAGTACTTC. This gives the protein CASSQGVAGEVYNEQYF.

This clonotype has more than one count but fewer than ten. This chain connects TRBV7-9 to TRBJ2-7; the D call may be TRBD1 or TRBD2 (5 bases each). Trimming left V 3 bases short and J 1 base short, with 13 bases between. Germline loops: CDR1 SEHNR, CDR2 FQNEAQ (reference sequence). The CDR3 is 15 residues long. CDR3 coding DNA: TGTGCCAGCAGCTTCCTCGGGACGCCTTCCTACGAGCAGTACTTC. Its translation: CASSFLGTPSYEQYF.

The V call is TRBV20-1, the J call TRBJ1-1, with unresolved D. The CDR3 is made up of 11 amino acids. Germline CDR1 DFQATT, CDR2 SNEGSKA (reference sequence). V lost 3 bases, J lost 5 bases, and 7 bases lay in between. CDR3 amino acids: CSARQPTEAFF. The CDR3 nucleotides are TGCAGTGCTAGGCAACCAACTGAAGCTTTCTTT.

The gene calls are TRBV6-2 or TRBV6-3 and TRBJ2-7; D gene ambiguous. The V and J ends lost 6 bases and 4 bases respectively, with 13 bases between them. Germline V gene sequence: CDR1 MNHEY, CDR2 SVGEGT. The CDR3 sequence is 13 residues long. The CDR3 loop is CASSTQNSYEQYF. Here the CDR3 DNA reads TGTGCCAGCAGCACCCAGAATTCGTACGAGCAGTACTTC.

CDR3 nucleotide sequence: TGTGCCAGTCGGAACAGTGGCGGAGAGACCCAGTACTTC. This gives the protein CASRNSGGETQYF. The chain couples TRBV2 to TRBJ2-5; D is unresolved. Trimming pared 9 bases from V and 4 bases from J, leaving 15 bases between. The CDR3 covers 13 residues. Germline V lookup: CDR1 SNHLY, CDR2 FYNNEI.

The rearrangement joins TRBV6-5 to TRBJ2-3, with a tentative D call TRBD1 (6 bases). Trimming stripped 6 bases from V and 2 bases from J, with 12 bases between. Germline CDR1 and CDR2: MNHEY and SVGAGI. The CDR3 spans 14 residues. The CDR3 sequence: CASRSGGNTDTQYF. CDR3 DNA: TGTGCCAGCAGGTCTGGGGGCAACACAGATACGCAGTATTTT.

This chain connects TRBV20-1 to TRBJ2-7, with D perhaps matching TRBD2 (5 bases). The assigned J gene may be wrong: the sequence end matches TRBJ2-4 better. The CDR3 length is 13 residues. Per germline, CDR1 DFQATT and CDR2 SNEGSKA (reference sequence). The CDR3 DNA sequence: TGCAGTGCTAGTTCCGGACCGGGGAACATTCAGTACTTC. Protein product: CSASSGPGNIQYF.

The DNA for the CDR3 is TGTGCCAGCAGCCAAGATGGACAGGGTAAAGCTTTCTTT. Its protein product is CASSQDGQGKAFF. The chain recombines TRBV3-1 with TRBJ1-1; 8 bases align to TRBD1. The germline V gene encodes CDR1 LGHDT and CDR2 YNNKEL (reference sequence). Trimming at V came to 0 bases and at J to 9 bases, leaving 3 bases not matched to a gene. The length of the CDR3 is 13 residues. The full variable domain, in which reference TRBV3-1 and TRBJ1-1 provide the parts outside the CDR3, is DTAVSQTPKYLVTQMGNDKSIKCEQNLGHDTMYWYKQDSKKFLKIMFSYNNKELIINETVPNRFSPKSPDKAHLNLHINSLELGDSAVYFCASSQDGQGKAFFGQGTRLTVV.